This TCR beta chain came from a study of response to subunit inactivated influenza vaccine. V lost 8 bases and J 3 bases, leaving 14 bases between the germline ends. The length of the CDR3 is 14 residues. CDR1 is MNHEY, CDR2 SMNVEV, per germline (reference sequence). TCRdb reprocessed the RT-PCR reads with MiXCR, giving one entry per CDR3 protein. The data contain 150,000 to 200,000 distinct CDR3 sequences, 12% of them singletons. This clonotype has ten or more counts. These data were also reused for a study on T cells expressing NK-cell markers. From that study: 5'RACE template switching built TCR beta cDNA with unique molecular identifiers.

This sequence originates from a man aged 45-65 years who received an inactivated influenza vaccine. This chain connects TRBV27 to TRBJ2-1, with D possibly matching TRBD2 (6 bases). Sequences were derived from CD8+ T cells sorted from PBMCs, sampled 12 days after vaccination. The CDR3 here is CASRPGTYYNEQFF. As DNA, the CDR3 is TGTGCCAGCCGCCCCGGGACTTACTACAATGAGCAGTTCTTC.